This T cell receptor beta chain was profiled in a study of identifying expanded T cells in peripheral blood. Points on this clone: What it binds is not known.

The CDR3 spans 13 residues. Trimming cost V 2 bases and J 10 bases, with 11 bases left between them. Germline loops: CDR1 SNHLY, CDR2 FYNNEI. Points from the study as a whole: Variance in clone template counts between two-week samples significantly increased with total template count across all healthy donors.

Only in-frame clones appear in the TCRdb table, and some are missing; sequencing was by immunoSEQ multiplex PCR. The sample lists 45,000 to 60,000 clones, about four fifths occurring once. The sequence was collected from a person between 18 and 75 years old in good health. The material sequenced was blood. The V gene is TRBV2, the J gene TRBJ1-4; D is unresolved. The CDR3 coding sequence is TGTGCCAGCAGTGAATTAGATGACGGAAAACTGTTTTTT. It specifies CASSELDDGKLFF.